This T cell receptor (beta chain) derives from a study of blood T cell repertoires in COVID-19. Study information: In each case, the material was cDNA or gDNA derived from T cells, B-cell-depleted T cells, or PBMCs.

Per the study methods: The authors estimated nucleated cell counts from reference gene primer amplification. Measured with immunoSEQ multiplex PCR; TCRdb has only the in-frame clones, and not every one. V and J calls and clone size are as listed in that table; D and trimming were resolved from the DNA. The data hold about 270,000 clones, with 65% to 90% observed a single time. Participant age was about 18 to 89 years, and participants resided in about two dozen US areas. Participant-given clinical history determined each cohort assignment. The germline CDR1 and CDR2 sequences are SGDLS and YYNGEE. This CDR3 has 15 amino acids. The V and J ends lost 4 bases and 5 bases respectively, with 18 bases between them.

Sequencing input: PBMCs or T cells enriched from blood (not recorded which). This sequence originates from a woman in her forties or fifties with acute COVID-19. The chain uses TRBV9 and TRBJ1-2; TRBD1 is a possible D gene (5 bases). CDR3 nucleotides: TGTGCCAGCAGCATGACCGGGACGGGGACTTATGGCTACACCTTC. Amino acids: CASSMTGTGTYGYTF. Drawing the rest from reference TRBV9 and TRBJ1-2, the complete variable domain is DSGVTQTPKHLITATGQRVTLRCSPRSGDLSVYWYQQSLDQGLQFLIQYYNGEERAKGNILERFSAQQFPDLHSELNLSSLELGDSALYFCASSMTGTGTYGYTFGSGTRLTVV.